This entry is about one TCR beta chain. The sample comes from a study of T cells in Graves' hyperthyroidism and ophthalmopathy. RNA transcripts yielded amplified TCR beta CDR3 regions. HTBI primers were used for first-round RT-PCR of the TCR CDR3. MiXCR, applied by TCRdb to the multiplex PCR reads, yields one record per CDR3 protein. The table has 700,000 to 850,000 distinct CDR3 sequences, roughly 32% seen once; the top ten hold approximately 31%. V lost 1 base and J 3 bases, leaving 12 bases between the germline ends. Germline V lookup: CDR1 SNHLY, CDR2 FYNNEI. This CDR3 contains 15 residues. The TCR was taken from a woman aged 40 to 55 with Graves' hyperthyroidism. Material for sequencing was blood. V gene TRBV2 combines with J gene TRBJ1-2; no clear D. CDR3 DNA: TGTGCCAGCAGTGAAGTTACCGGGGAGGACTATGGCTACACCTTC. It yields the protein CASSEVTGEDYGYTF.